This T cell receptor (beta chain) was retrieved from a study of OX40 agonist ivuxolimab in advanced cancers. General study results and limits: At 0.1 to 3.0 mg/kg and by week 6, CD4+ and CD8+ T cells in the blood had expanded clonally. Expanded peripheral T-cell antigen specificity went undetermined.

A word on this clone: Its antigen is as yet unknown.

Here immunoSEQ multiplex PCR was the method, and the copy in TCRdb shows in-frame clones only, minus some. The table lists about 53,000 clones, around 87% of them singletons. CDR3 length: 14 residues. Looked up from germline, CDR1 is SGHVS and CDR2 is FQNEAQ. V lost 2 bases and J lost 7; bases outside the gene matches: 4. This chain uses TRBV7-8 with TRBJ1-4, with 7 bases fitting TRBD1. Source: CD4+ or CD8+ T cells sorted from blood, taken in a trial of the OX40 agonist ivuxolimab. The TCR was taken from an adult with an advanced solid tumor such as melanoma, head and neck, liver or kidney cancer. The CDR3 is CASSLSTGSEKLFF. CDR3 sequence (DNA): TGTGCCAGCAGCTTATCGACAGGGTCTGAAAAACTGTTTTTT.